This T cell receptor beta chain was observed in a study of control samples from healthy donors and cancer patients. The germline V gene encodes CDR1 MNHEY and CDR2 SVGAGI. The CDR3 consists of 15 residues. V shed 7 bases and J shed 2 bases, with 17 bases lying between them. Sequenced by immunoSEQ multiplex PCR; TCRdb stores in-frame clones only, minus some. Of fewer than 200,000 clones listed, approximately 94% are singletons. The chain joins TRBV6-5 to TRBJ1-2, with D perhaps TRBD1 (6 bases). Source material: PBMCs. The receptor was derived from a man aged 55 to 70 with colorectal cancer. DNA of the CDR3: TGTGCCAGCACCACCGACCGGACAGAGAACTATGGCTACACCTTC. Residues: CASTTDRTENYGYTF.